One and the same sample provided the 29 T cell receptor beta chains below, sequenced in a study of T cell responses to AZD1222 COVID-19 vaccine. Sequenced by immunoSEQ multiplex PCR; TCRdb stores in-frame clones only, minus some. The sample has approximately 120,000 clones, approximately 85% seen once. This specimen consisted of peripheral blood, obtained 28 days after the second AZD1222 dose. The receptor set was obtained from an adult who received the AZD1222 COVID-19 vaccine.

The V call is TRBV7-2, the J call TRBJ2-7; D possibly corresponds to TRBD1 (6 bases). V lost 1 base and J lost 4, with 17 bases in between. Per the germline V gene, CDR1 is SGHTA and CDR2 is FQGNSA. The CDR3 extends over 16 amino acids. CDR3 coding DNA: TGTGCCAGCAGCTTAGTATCATGGGGGCCGGGTTACGAGCAGTACTTC. Protein product: CASSLVSWGPGYEQYF.

V and J are TRBV10-3 and TRBJ1-3; 8 nucleotides line up with TRBD1. The CDR3 has 15 residues. The germline V gene encodes CDR1 ENHRY and CDR2 SYGVKD. J was trimmed by 0 bases and V by 10 bases; bases with no gene match: 8. Here the CDR3 reads CATRTGSHSGNTIYF. The CDR3 nucleotides are TGTGCCACCCGGACAGGGAGCCACTCTGGAAACACCATATATTTT.

The genes are TRBV24-1 and TRBJ2-7; 10 bases are a match to TRBD1. With V trimmed by 2 bases and J by 0 bases, 3 bases remained unmatched. The germline CDR1 and CDR2 sequences are KGHDR and SFDVKD. The length of the CDR3 is 16 residues. Here the CDR3 DNA reads TGTGCCACCAGTGATTCGGACAGGGGGAGCTCCTACGAGCAGTACTTC. The encoded protein is CATSDSDRGSSYEQYF.

J is TRBJ1-5 and V is TRBV19; D call uncertain. V shed 7 bases and J shed 0 bases, with 16 bases lying between them. The CDR3 has 16 amino acids. Germline CDR1 and CDR2: LNHDA and SQIVND (reference sequence). CDR3 in amino acids: CASIRTPALSNQPQHF. The CDR3 DNA reads TGTGCCAGTATAAGGACGCCAGCCCTTAGCAATCAGCCCCAGCATTTT.

The V gene is TRBV5-4, the J gene TRBJ1-6, with D unclear. The CDR3 is made up of 15 amino acids. The V gene's germline CDR1 is SGHNT and CDR2 YYREEE (reference sequence). V shed 0 bases and J shed 3 bases, with 7 bases lying between them. CDR3 amino acids: CASSLGSLYNSPLHF. The DNA of the CDR3 is TGTGCCAGCAGCTTGGGCAGCCTCTATAATTCACCCCTCCACTTT. The full variable domain, with the rest looked up from reference TRBV5-4 and TRBJ1-6, is ETGVTQSPTHLIKTRGQQVTLRCSSQSGHNTVSWYQQALGQGPQFIFQYYREEENGRGNFPPRFSGLQFPNYSSELNVNALELDDSALYLCASSLGSLYNSPLHFGNGTRLTVT.

The J gene is TRBJ2-3, the V gene TRBV10-3, with D perhaps TRBD1 or TRBD2 (6 bases each). The CDR3 contains 15 residues. Trimming pared 4 bases from V and 2 bases from J, leaving 13 bases between. The V gene's germline CDR1 is ENHRY and CDR2 SYGVKD. The CDR3 nucleotides are TGTGCCATCAGTGCGGGGGCCCTTATCACAGATACGCAGTATTTT. Translation gives CAISAGALITDTQYF.

The chain employs TRBV7-2 and TRBJ2-1; D unclear. The CDR3 spans 14 residues. V lost 2 bases and J 2 bases, leaving 7 bases between the germline ends. Germline V gene data show CDR1 as SGHTA and CDR2 as FQGNSA. The CDR3 protein is CASSLPQTYNEQFF. CDR3 in DNA: TGTGCCAGCAGCTTACCACAGACCTACAATGAGCAGTTCTTC.

This chain's CDR3 is CASSQDRVSDEQFF. DNA for the CDR3: TGCGCCAGCAGCCAAGATAGGGTATCAGATGAGCAGTTCTTC. The gene calls are TRBV4-3 and TRBJ2-1; unclear D gene. The CDR3 sequence is 14 residues long. Germline-derived CDR1 and CDR2 are LGHNA and YSLEER. V was cut by 0 bases and J by 8 bases, with 11 bases left in between.

The J gene is TRBJ2-2, the V gene TRBV20-1, with 10 bases that match TRBD1. V shed 3 bases and J 5 bases; nucleotides not matched to a gene: 3. The CDR3 has 14 residues. Germline CDR1 is DFQATT and CDR2 is SNEGSKA (reference sequence). CDR3 amino acids: CSASRTGGTGELFF. The CDR3 DNA is TGCAGTGCTAGTAGGACAGGGGGGACCGGGGAGCTGTTTTTT.

The V call is TRBV6-2 or TRBV6-3, the J call TRBJ1-5; weak D call: TRBD1 (6 bases). CDR1 is MNHEY and CDR2 is SVGEGT in the germline V gene. Trimming shortened V by 5 bases and J by 9 bases, and 14 bases separated the two germline ends. CDR3 size: 13 residues. The CDR3 sequence is CASSRGSPGPQHF. The CDR3 coding sequence is TGTGCCAGCAGTAGGGGGTCCCCGGGGCCCCAGCATTTT.

The chain joins TRBV9 to TRBJ1-5, with TRBD1 as a possible D gene (5 bases). CDR1 and CDR2 from the germline V gene are SGDLS and YYNGEE. Deletions cut 4 bases from V and 0 bases from J, with 8 bases between. This CDR3 is 14 amino acids long. The CDR3 here is CASSRDASNQPQHF. The CDR3 nucleotides read TGTGCCAGCAGCCGGGACGCTAGCAATCAGCCCCAGCATTTT.

The CDR3 nucleotides are TGTGCCGCCCGCACAGGAGATACGCAGTATTTT. Its translation: CAARTGDTQYF. This chain uses TRBV10-3 with TRBJ2-3; TRBD1 might be the D (5 bases). The CDR3 contains 11 residues. The germline V gene has CDR1 ENHRY and CDR2 SYGVKD. Trimming pared 11 bases from V and 5 bases from J, leaving 11 bases between.

The CDR3: CASSLGAVHSTDTQYF. CDR3 coding DNA: TGCGCCAGCAGCTTGGGGGCGGTCCATAGCACAGATACGCAGTATTTT. J is TRBJ2-3 and V is TRBV5-1, with no clear D. CDR1 and CDR2 (germline): SGHRS, YFSETQ. CDR3 length: 16 residues. V lost 0 bases to trimming and J lost 0 bases, with 11 bases between them.

The chain is built from TRBV2 and TRBJ2-1; weak D call: TRBD1 (6 bases). CDR3 size: 14 residues. Trimming removed 0 bases at V and 5 bases at J, with 8 bases between. The V gene's germline CDR1 is SNHLY and CDR2 FYNNEI. The CDR3 sequence: CASSEAGGNNEQFF. The DNA for the CDR3 is TGTGCCAGCAGTGAAGCAGGGGGTAACAATGAGCAGTTCTTC.

This rearrangement joins TRBV3-1 (or the pseudogene TRBV3-2) to TRBJ2-3, with D unresolved. V was shortened by 3 bases and J by 4 bases, with 14 bases between the two germline ends. This CDR3 spans 15 amino acids. Looked up from germline, CDR1 is LGHDT and CDR2 is YNNKEL (reference sequence). The CDR3 DNA reads as TGTGCCAGCAGCCAGGGTTTTGCAGAGGCAGATACGCAGTATTTT. Protein: CASSQGFAEADTQYF.

V and J are TRBV11-1 and TRBJ2-1, with 7 bases identical to TRBD1. The CDR3 is 15 residues long. Looked up from germline, CDR1 is SGHAT and CDR2 is FQDESV (reference sequence). V gave up 8 bases and J gave up 0 bases; unmatched junction bases: 7. The CDR3 loop is CASGRTGSSYNEQFF. Here the CDR3 DNA reads TGTGCCAGCGGCCGGACAGGCAGCTCCTACAATGAGCAGTTCTTC. The entire variable domain, with the rest obtained from reference TRBV11-1 and TRBJ2-1, is as follows: EAEVAQSPRYKITEKSQAVAFWCDPISGHATLYWYRQILGQGPELLVQFQDESVVDDSQLPKDRFSAERLKGVDSTLKIQPAELGDSAMYLCASGRTGSSYNEQFFGPGTRLTVL.

The J gene is TRBJ2-7, the V gene TRBV7-9; D might be TRBD1 or TRBD2, each matching 5 bases. Trimming took 1 base from V and 0 from J, leaving 13 bases between them. The CDR3 consists of 16 residues. CDR1 and CDR2 (germline): SEHNR, FQNEAQ (reference sequence). CDR3 nucleotides: TGTGCCAGCAGCTTAGTTCTATGGGGGTCCTCCTACGAGCAGTACTTC. Translation: CASSLVLWGSSYEQYF.

The rearrangement links TRBV2 to TRBJ1-1, with D possibly being TRBD1 (6 bases). The V and J ends lost 9 bases and 1 base respectively, with 12 bases between them. In germline, CDR1 is SNHLY, CDR2 FYNNEI. This CDR3 comprises 13 residues. The CDR3 is CASLPRGNTEAFF. The CDR3 region has the DNA TGTGCCAGTCTCCCCAGGGGGAACACTGAAGCTTTCTTT.

This clone was picked up one time. The chain is built from TRBV5-1 and TRBJ2-7; 8 bases fit TRBD2. Germline trimming cut 4 bases from V and 3 bases from J; bases unmatched to any gene: 9. The germline V gene encodes CDR1 SGHRS and CDR2 YFSETQ. The CDR3 extends over 15 amino acids. DNA for the CDR3: TGCGCCAGCAGCCTCACTAGCGGAGCAGGCTACGAGCAGTACTTC. As protein: CASSLTSGAGYEQYF.

This clone came up once. V gene TRBV6-5 combines with J gene TRBJ1-2; D is possibly TRBD1 (6 bases). CDR3 length equals 15 residues. Germline loops: CDR1 MNHEY, CDR2 SVGAGI. Trimming cost V 6 bases and J 2 bases, with 16 bases left between them. This CDR3 reads CASSLTDSLNYGYTF. The CDR3, as DNA: TGTGCCAGCAGCCTGACGGACAGCTTAAACTATGGCTACACCTTC.

The chain carries TRBV7-9 and TRBJ2-1; 14 nucleotides line up with TRBD2. CDR1 and CDR2 (germline): SEHNR, FQNEAQ (reference sequence). V shed 5 bases, J shed 7 bases, and the junction held 13 bases outside the gene matches. The CDR3 runs to 18 residues. The CDR3 protein is CASSRSVGLAGDGNEQFF. In DNA, the CDR3 is TGTGCCAGCAGCCGCAGTGTGGGACTAGCGGGGGACGGGAATGAGCAGTTCTTC.

The chain carries TRBV11-3 and TRBJ2-1; D is possibly TRBD2 (7 bases). CDR1 is SGHNT and CDR2 is YENEEA in the germline V gene. V shed 5 bases and J shed 9 bases, with 14 bases lying between them. The CDR3 covers 13 residues. The CDR3 loop is CASSTRGAGEQFF. CDR3 DNA: TGTGCCAGCAGCACTCGGGGGGCAGGTGAGCAGTTCTTC.

The chain links TRBV19 to TRBJ1-1; D call uncertain. Germline assignment: CDR1 LNHDA and CDR2 SQIVND (reference sequence). The CDR3 extends over 13 amino acids. Trimming removed 2 bases from V and 2 bases from J, with 6 bases in between. CDR3 sequence reads: CASSISGNTEAFF. CDR3 bases: TGTGCCAGTAGTATATCTGGAAACACTGAAGCTTTCTTT.

This rearrangement joins TRBV6-5 to TRBJ1-4; D ambiguous. This CDR3 region has 15 residues. V was pared by 6 bases and J by 5 bases, with 16 bases between. Germline CDR1 and CDR2: MNHEY and SVGAGI. CDR3 amino acids: CASRTGGRENEKLFF. CDR3 DNA sequence: TGTGCCAGCAGGACGGGCGGTCGCGAGAATGAAAAACTGTTTTTT.

The rearrangement uses TRBV28 and TRBJ1-5; D unclear. There are 15 residues in the CDR3. V gave up 6 bases and J gave up 0 bases, with 12 bases separating them. Germline V gene lookup returns CDR1 MDHEN and CDR2 SYDVKM. The DNA for the CDR3 is TGTGCCAGCAGCTCCCAGGAAGGTAGCAATCAGCCCCAGCATTTT. Amino acids: CASSSQEGSNQPQHF.

This clone was detected once. Other DNA sequences in the sample encode the same CDR3. CDR3 residues: CASSSRGGDTQYF. Here the CDR3 DNA reads TGTGCCAGCAGCTCCCGGGGGGGAGATACGCAGTATTTT. The chain uses TRBV11-2 and TRBJ2-3, with 8 bases fitting TRBD2. J was trimmed by 5 bases and V by 4 bases; bases with no gene match: 2. From germline, CDR1 is SGHAT and CDR2 FQNNGV. The CDR3 contains 13 residues.

The J gene is TRBJ1-3, the V gene TRBV7-6; TRBD1 aligns across 9 bases. V shed 1 base, J shed 4 bases, and the junction held 5 bases outside the gene matches. The CDR3 extends over 16 amino acids. Germline V gives CDR1 SGHVS, CDR2 FNYEAQ. In nucleotides, the CDR3 is TGTGCCAGCAGCTTAGTCGGGACAGGGCCCGGAAACACCATATATTTT. Its protein product is CASSLVGTGPGNTIYF.

The V and J genes are TRBV2 and TRBJ2-1; 7 bases fit TRBD2. The junction had 11 bases not matched to a gene; V was cut back by 3 bases and J by 9 bases. The germline V gene encodes CDR1 SNHLY and CDR2 FYNNEI. The CDR3 consists of 15 residues. CDR3 sequence reads: CASSETAGVVTEQFF. DNA of the CDR3: TGTGCCAGCAGTGAGACCGCGGGGGTAGTCACTGAGCAGTTCTTC.

This chain connects TRBV19 to TRBJ1-2; TRBD1 aligns across 9 bases. The length of the CDR3 is 16 residues. CDR1 and CDR2 from the germline V gene are LNHDA and SQIVND (reference sequence). J gave up 6 bases and V 7 bases, and 15 bases lay outside the gene matches. CDR3: CASTSGTGPLVDGYTF. The CDR3, as DNA: TGTGCCAGTACCTCCGGGACAGGGCCCCTCGTGGATGGCTACACCTTC.